These 20 T cell receptor beta chains came from one sample sequenced in a study of CD8+ T cells in alopecia areata (dated by TCRdb to between 2017 and 2018). Libraries were constructed by the immunoSEQ multiplex PCR assay. To provide template for TCR sequencing, every sample had RNA extracted and reverse transcribed into cDNA. The table was pulled from immuneACCESS by TCRdb, which kept in-frame rearrangements only. Such tables lose some clones; where checked, under half of the loss comes from unresolved V genes, and the rest has no known cause. This sample gives some 110,000 clones in total; less than 45% of them show up just once. The biggest ten clones account for approximately 3% of the sample. Sequencing was carried out using CD4+ T cells sorted from blood. Every receptor here comes from a human donor with alopecia areata.

The V and J genes are TRBV4-3 and TRBJ2-7, with D possibly being TRBD2 (6 bases). Germline V gene data show CDR1 as LGHNA and CDR2 as YSLEER. This CDR3 has 13 residues. With 6 bases removed from V and 8 bases from J, the gap between germline ends came to 17 bases. Written as DNA, the CDR3 is TGCGCCAGCAGTCCCCTACCGGGAGAAAAGCAGTACTTC. Translated, it gives CASSPLPGEKQYF.

This clone was seen a few times. The V gene is TRBV2, the J gene TRBJ2-3; weak D call: TRBD1 (6 bases). This CDR3 region has 15 residues. The V gene's germline CDR1 is SNHLY and CDR2 FYNNEI. Deletions cut 3 bases from V and 0 bases from J, with 10 bases between. CDR3 amino acids: CASSDGQGSTDTQYF. In nucleotides, the CDR3 is TGTGCCAGCAGTGACGGGCAGGGGAGCACAGATACGCAGTATTTT.

The chain combines TRBV29-1 with TRBJ2-1, with D tentatively TRBD2 (5 bases). In germline, CDR1 is SQVTM, CDR2 ANQGSEA. The V end lost 7 bases, the J end lost 1 base, and 8 bases lay between the germline ends. The CDR3 sequence is 12 residues long. The CDR3 loop is CSAGISYNEQFF. The CDR3 nucleotides are TGCAGCGCCGGGATATCCTACAATGAGCAGTTCTTC.

This clone appeared many times. The CDR3 DNA reads TGTGCCACCAGCAGAAATCGACAGGGAGGAACAGATACGCAGTATTTT. Protein product: CATSRNRQGGTDTQYF. The chain couples TRBV15 to TRBJ2-3, with D maybe TRBD1 (7 bases). This CDR3 has 16 amino acids. The V and J ends lost 2 bases and 3 bases respectively, with 15 bases between them. In germline, CDR1 is LNHNV, CDR2 YYDKDF (reference sequence).

The table lists this clone with a few counts. This chain links TRBV7-9 with TRBJ2-7, with TRBD1 identical over 12 bases. The germline V gene has CDR1 SEHNR and CDR2 FQNEAQ (reference sequence). The CDR3 loop spans 17 amino acids. Losses at the gene ends were 5 bases for V and 3 bases for J; bases not matched to a gene: 11. The CDR3 loop reads CASSTAWDRGHVYEQYF. CDR3 DNA sequence: TGTGCCAGCAGCACAGCTTGGGACAGGGGGCATGTCTACGAGCAGTACTTC.

The V call is TRBV30, the J call TRBJ1-2; 7 nucleotides line up with TRBD1. Per the germline V gene, CDR1 is GTSNPN and CDR2 is SVGIG (reference sequence). The junction had 12 bases not matched to a gene; V was cut back by 3 bases and J by 5 bases. CDR3 length: 15 amino acids. CDR3 amino acids: CAWSGGQPALYGYTF. CDR3 sequence (DNA): TGTGCCTGGAGCGGGGGACAGCCGGCCCTTTATGGCTACACCTTC.

This chain links TRBV29-1 with TRBJ1-1; possible D gene TRBD1, 6 bases. The CDR3 spans 12 residues. V lost 1 base and J lost 6, with 9 bases in between. From germline, CDR1 is SQVTM and CDR2 ANQGSEA. CDR3: CSVEVQGPEAFF. In DNA form, the CDR3 reads TGCAGCGTTGAAGTGCAGGGGCCTGAAGCTTTCTTT.

This clone showed up just a few times. This rearrangement joins TRBV30 to TRBJ2-4; either TRBD1 or TRBD2 may supply D (5 bases each). There are 14 residues in the CDR3. With 4 bases removed from V and 6 bases from J, the gap between germline ends came to 16 bases. CDR1 is GTSNPN, CDR2 SVGIG, per germline (reference sequence). The CDR3 sequence is CAWTGPPRRNIQYF. DNA of the CDR3: TGTGCCTGGACGGGACCCCCGAGGAGAAACATTCAGTACTTC.

This clone appeared once. The chain employs TRBV5-1 and TRBJ2-1, with TRBD2 matching over 11 bases. The V gene end was trimmed by 1 base and the J gene end by 3 bases; junction bases not matched to a gene: 6. The CDR3 totals 17 residues. Germline V gene data show CDR1 as SGHRS and CDR2 as YFSETQ. The CDR3 DNA sequence: TGCGCCAGCAGCTTGCCCGGAACTAGCGGGGGCTACAATGAGCAGTTCTTC. Protein sequence: CASSLPGTSGGYNEQFF.

The rearrangement links TRBV7-2 to TRBJ2-1; D remains ambiguous. V was trimmed by 10 bases and J by 4 bases, leaving 11 bases between them. Germline lookup yields CDR1 SGHTA and CDR2 FQGNSA. This CDR3 is built from 12 residues. As DNA, the CDR3 is TGTGCCATTACCGCAGGTTACAATGAGCAGTTCTTC. Its protein product is CAITAGYNEQFF.

The chain employs TRBV29-1 and TRBJ1-1; 8 bases are shared with TRBD1. The CDR3 runs to 10 residues. V lost 7 bases and J lost 8; bases outside the gene matches: 3. In germline, CDR1 is SQVTM, CDR2 ANQGSEA. The CDR3 DNA sequence: TGCAGCGCCGGGACAGGCGAAGCTTTCTTT. The encoded protein is CSAGTGEAFF.

The V call is TRBV5-1, the J call TRBJ2-5; D tentatively reads TRBD1 or TRBD2 (7 bases each). Between the trimmed V and J ends, which lost 3 bases and 4 bases, there was a span of 22 bases. Looked up from germline, CDR1 is SGHRS and CDR2 is YFSETQ. This CDR3 spans 17 amino acids. The CDR3 DNA is TGCGCCAGCAGCTGGGGGGAGGGACAGAAGAACCGAGAGACCCAGTACTTC. Its protein is CASSWGEGQKNRETQYF.

This clone was seen only a few times. This chain uses TRBV28 with TRBJ2-6; unclear D gene. The CDR3 spans 12 residues. Germline V CDR1 and CDR2: MDHEN, SYDVKM. Between the trimmed V and J ends, which lost 7 bases and 2 bases, there was a span of 3 bases. CDR3 sequence (DNA): TGTGCCAGCACGGCTGGGGCCAACGTCCTGACTTTC. Protein product: CASTAGANVLTF.

The chain links TRBV25-1 to TRBJ1-5; D uncertain. CDR1 and CDR2 (germline): MGHDK, SYGVNS. CDR3 length: 12 amino acids. V was shortened by 6 bases and J by 3 bases, with 6 bases between the two germline ends. CDR3 nucleotides: TGTGCCAGCAGCAGTTACAATCAGCCCCAGCATTTT. This sequence encodes CASSSYNQPQHF. Full variable domain (remainder filled in from reference TRBV25-1 and TRBJ1-5): EADIYQTPRYLVIGTGKKITLECSQTMGHDKMYWYQQDPGMELHLIHYSYGVNSTEKGDLSSESTVSRIRTEHFPLTLESARPSHTSQYLCASSSYNQPQHFGDGTRLSIL.

This clone came up a few times. This chain connects TRBV20-1 to TRBJ2-3; tentatively, D is TRBD1 or TRBD2 (5 bases each). This CDR3 comprises 10 residues. Germline-derived CDR1 and CDR2 are DFQATT and SNEGSKA (reference sequence). Trimming shortened V by 3 bases and J by 13 bases, and 11 bases separated the two germline ends. The CDR3 protein is CSASGTSEYF. The DNA of the CDR3 is TGCAGTGCTAGCGGGACCAGCGAGTATTTT.

The V gene is TRBV7-3, the J gene TRBJ2-6, with a tentative D call TRBD2 (5 bases). Germline lookup yields CDR1 SGHTA and CDR2 FQGTGA. The CDR3 length is 16 residues. V lost 5 bases and J 1 base, leaving 12 bases between the germline ends. In DNA, the CDR3 is TGTGCCAGCAGCCTTAACCCGGGGTCTGGGGCCAACGTCCTGACTTTC. Translated: CASSLNPGSGANVLTF.

Remarks on this clone: The same CDR3 also results from other DNA sequences found in this sample. The chain joins TRBV30 to TRBJ2-5; no definite D call. CDR1 GTSNPN and CDR2 SVGIG come from the germline V gene (reference sequence). The V gene lost 0 bases and the J gene lost 7 bases, with 6 bases spanning the gap. The CDR3 runs to 11 residues. CDR3 protein: CAWSVLGTQYF. As DNA, the CDR3 is TGTGCCTGGAGTGTACTTGGGACCCAGTACTTC.

The rearrangement uses TRBV28 and TRBJ2-7; weak D call: TRBD1 (7 bases). The V gene's germline CDR1 is MDHEN and CDR2 SYDVKM. The CDR3 runs 14 residues. Trimming shortened V by 6 bases and J by 2 bases, and 14 bases separated the two germline ends. In DNA form, the CDR3 reads TGTGCCAGCAGCACCTCCAGGGGGGCCTACGAGCAGTACTTC. It codes for CASSTSRGAYEQYF. Full variable domain (missing parts from reference TRBV28 and TRBJ2-7): DVKVTQSSRYLVKRTGEKVFLECVQDMDHENMFWYRQDPGLGLRLIYFSYDVKMKEKGDIPEGYSVSREKKERFSLILESASTNQTSMYLCASSTSRGAYEQYFGPGTRLTVT.

The gene calls are TRBV6-1 and TRBJ2-7; a possible D gene is TRBD2 (5 bases). CDR3 length: 12 amino acids. Germline-derived CDR1 and CDR2 are MNHNS and SASEGT. V was trimmed by 1 base and J by 11 bases, leaving 12 bases between them. For the CDR3, the DNA is TGTGCCAGCAGTGAAGTTGGAGGAGCGGAGTACTTC. Translation: CASSEVGGAEYF.

The chain links TRBV2 to TRBJ1-2; TRBD1 matches at 8 bases. There are 14 residues in the CDR3. The V and J ends lost 4 bases and 3 bases, in that order; junction bases with no gene match: 4. Germline CDR1 is SNHLY and CDR2 is FYNNEI. The DNA for the CDR3 is TGTGCCAGCAGTGGACAGGGGAGGGACTATGGCTACACCTTC. Translation: CASSGQGRDYGYTF.